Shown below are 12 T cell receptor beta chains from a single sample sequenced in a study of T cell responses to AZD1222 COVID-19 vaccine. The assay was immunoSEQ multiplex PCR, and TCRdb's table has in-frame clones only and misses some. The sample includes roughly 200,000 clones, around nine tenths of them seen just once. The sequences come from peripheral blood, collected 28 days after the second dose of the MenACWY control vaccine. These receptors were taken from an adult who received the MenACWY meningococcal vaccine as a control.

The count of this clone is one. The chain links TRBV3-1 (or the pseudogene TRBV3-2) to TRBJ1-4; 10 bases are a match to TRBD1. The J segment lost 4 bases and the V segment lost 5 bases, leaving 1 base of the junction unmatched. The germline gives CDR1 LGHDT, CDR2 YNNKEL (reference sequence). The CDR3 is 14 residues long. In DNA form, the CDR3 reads TGTGCCAGCAGCAGGACAGGGGGTAATGAAAAACTGTTTTTT. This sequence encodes CASSRTGGNEKLFF.

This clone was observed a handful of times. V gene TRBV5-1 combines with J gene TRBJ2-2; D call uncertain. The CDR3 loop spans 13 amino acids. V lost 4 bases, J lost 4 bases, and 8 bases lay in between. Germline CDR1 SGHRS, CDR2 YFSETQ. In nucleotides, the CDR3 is TGCGCCAGCAGCGTAACACTCACCGGGGAGCTGTTTTTT. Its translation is CASSVTLTGELFF.

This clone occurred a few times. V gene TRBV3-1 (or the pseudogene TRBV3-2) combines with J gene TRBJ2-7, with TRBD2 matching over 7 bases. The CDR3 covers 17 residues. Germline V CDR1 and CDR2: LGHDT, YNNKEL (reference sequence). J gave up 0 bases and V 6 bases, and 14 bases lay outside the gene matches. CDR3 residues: CASSPTLWDYLSYEQYF. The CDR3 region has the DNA TGTGCCAGCAGTCCGACCCTTTGGGACTATCTCTCCTACGAGCAGTACTTC.

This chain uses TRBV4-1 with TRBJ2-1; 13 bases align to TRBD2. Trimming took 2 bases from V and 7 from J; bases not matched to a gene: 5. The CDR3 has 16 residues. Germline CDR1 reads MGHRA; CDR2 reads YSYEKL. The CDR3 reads CASSQTTSGRRNEQFF. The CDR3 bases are TGCGCCAGCAGCCAAACGACTAGCGGGAGGAGAAATGAGCAGTTCTTC.

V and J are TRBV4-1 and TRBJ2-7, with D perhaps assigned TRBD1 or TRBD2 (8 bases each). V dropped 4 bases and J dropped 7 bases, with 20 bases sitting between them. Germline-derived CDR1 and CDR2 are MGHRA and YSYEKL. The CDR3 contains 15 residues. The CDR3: CASSLAGQGGREQYF. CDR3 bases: TGCGCCAGCAGCCTAGCCGGACAGGGCGGGAGGGAGCAGTACTTC.

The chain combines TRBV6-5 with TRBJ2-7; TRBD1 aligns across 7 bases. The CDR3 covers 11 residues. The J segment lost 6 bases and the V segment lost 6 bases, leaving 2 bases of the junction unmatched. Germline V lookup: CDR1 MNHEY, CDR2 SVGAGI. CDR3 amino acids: CASSTGAEQYF. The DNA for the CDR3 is TGTGCCAGCAGCACAGGGGCCGAGCAGTACTTC.

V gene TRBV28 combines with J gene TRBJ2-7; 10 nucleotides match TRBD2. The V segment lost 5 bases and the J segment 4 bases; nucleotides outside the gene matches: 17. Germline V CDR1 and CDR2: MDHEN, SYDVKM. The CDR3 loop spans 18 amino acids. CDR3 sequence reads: CASSPRPRASGRAYEQYF. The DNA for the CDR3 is TGTGCCAGCAGTCCTCGACCCCGTGCAAGCGGGAGGGCTTACGAGCAGTACTTC.

The CDR3 sequence is CASSLTGKNQPQHF. The DNA of the CDR3 is TGTGCCAGCAGCCTGACAGGGAAGAATCAGCCCCAGCATTTT. J is TRBJ1-5 and V is TRBV6-2 or TRBV6-3; 7 bases line up with TRBD1. Trimming at V came to 6 bases and at J to 4 bases, leaving 6 bases not matched to a gene. This CDR3 has 14 amino acids. The germline gives CDR1 MNHEY, CDR2 SVGEGT.

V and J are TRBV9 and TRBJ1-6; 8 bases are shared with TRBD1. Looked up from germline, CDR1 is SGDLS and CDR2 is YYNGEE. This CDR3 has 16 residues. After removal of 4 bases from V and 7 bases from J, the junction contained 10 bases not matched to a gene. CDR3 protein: CASSQGAGDLNSPLHF. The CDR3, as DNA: TGTGCCAGCAGCCAGGGGGCAGGGGACCTGAATTCACCCCTCCACTTT.

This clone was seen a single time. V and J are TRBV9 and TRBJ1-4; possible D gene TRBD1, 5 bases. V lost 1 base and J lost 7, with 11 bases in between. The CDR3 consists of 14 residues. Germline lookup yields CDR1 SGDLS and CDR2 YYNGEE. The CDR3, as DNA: TGTGCCAGCAGCGTAAACGGGGGAAGTGAAAAACTGTTTTTT. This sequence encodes CASSVNGGSEKLFF. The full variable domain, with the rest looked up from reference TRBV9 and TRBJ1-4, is DSGVTQTPKHLITATGQRVTLRCSPRSGDLSVYWYQQSLDQGLQFLIQYYNGEERAKGNILERFSAQQFPDLHSELNLSSLELGDSALYFCASSVNGGSEKLFFGSGTQLSVL.

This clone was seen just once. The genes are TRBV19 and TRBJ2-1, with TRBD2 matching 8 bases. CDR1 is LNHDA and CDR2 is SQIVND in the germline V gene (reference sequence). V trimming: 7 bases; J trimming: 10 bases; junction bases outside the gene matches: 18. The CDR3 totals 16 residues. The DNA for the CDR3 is TGTGCCAGTACGAGGACGAACGTAGCGGGACCCTCCGAGCAGTTCTTC. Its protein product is CASTRTNVAGPSEQFF. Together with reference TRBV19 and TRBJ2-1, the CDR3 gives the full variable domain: DGGITQSPKYLFRKEGQNVTLSCEQNLNHDAMYWYRQDPGQGLRLIYYSQIVNDFQKGDIAEGYSVSREKKESFPLTVTSAQKNPTAFYLCASTRTNVAGPSEQFFGPGTRLTVL.

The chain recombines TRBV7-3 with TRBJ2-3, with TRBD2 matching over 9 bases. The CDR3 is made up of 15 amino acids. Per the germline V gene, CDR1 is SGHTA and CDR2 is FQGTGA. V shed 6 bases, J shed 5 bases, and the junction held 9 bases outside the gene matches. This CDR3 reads CASSPIAGVGDTQYF. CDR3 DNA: TGTGCCAGCAGTCCCATAGCGGGGGTGGGAGATACGCAGTATTTT.